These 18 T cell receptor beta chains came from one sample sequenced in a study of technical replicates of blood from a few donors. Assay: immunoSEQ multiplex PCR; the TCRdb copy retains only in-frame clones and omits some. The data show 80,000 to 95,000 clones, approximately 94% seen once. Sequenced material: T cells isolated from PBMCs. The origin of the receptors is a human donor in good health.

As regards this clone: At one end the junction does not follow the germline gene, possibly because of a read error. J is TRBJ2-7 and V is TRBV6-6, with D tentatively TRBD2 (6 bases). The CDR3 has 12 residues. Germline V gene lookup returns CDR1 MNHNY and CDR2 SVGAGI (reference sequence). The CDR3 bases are TGTGCCACCAGTCGGGGGACCTACGAGCAGTACTTC. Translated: CATSRGTYEQYF.

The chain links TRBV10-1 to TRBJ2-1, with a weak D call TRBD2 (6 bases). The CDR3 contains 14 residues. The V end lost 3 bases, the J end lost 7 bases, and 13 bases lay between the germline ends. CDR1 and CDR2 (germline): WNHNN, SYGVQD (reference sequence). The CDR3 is CASSDRGGGNEQFF. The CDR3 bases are TGCGCCAGCAGTGACCGGGGTGGGGGGAATGAGCAGTTCTTC.

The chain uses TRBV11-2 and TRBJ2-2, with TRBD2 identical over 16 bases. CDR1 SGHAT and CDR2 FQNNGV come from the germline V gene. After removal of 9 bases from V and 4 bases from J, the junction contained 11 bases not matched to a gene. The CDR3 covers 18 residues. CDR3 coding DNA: TGTGCCAGAAGGGGACTAGCGGGGGGGTTATCGGGCACCGGGGAGCTGTTTTTT. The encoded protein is CARRGLAGGLSGTGELFF.

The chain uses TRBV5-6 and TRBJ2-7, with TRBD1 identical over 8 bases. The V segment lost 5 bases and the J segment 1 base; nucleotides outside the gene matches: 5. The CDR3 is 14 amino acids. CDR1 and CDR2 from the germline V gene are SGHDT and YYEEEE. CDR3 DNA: TGTGCCAGCAGAGGGACAGGAAAATCCTACGAGCAGTACTTC. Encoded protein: CASRGTGKSYEQYF.

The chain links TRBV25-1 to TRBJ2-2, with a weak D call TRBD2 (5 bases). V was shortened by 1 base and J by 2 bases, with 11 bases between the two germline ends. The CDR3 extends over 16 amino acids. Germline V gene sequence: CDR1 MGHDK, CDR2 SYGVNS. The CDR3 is CASSEWEKGNTGELFF. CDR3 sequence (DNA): TGTGCCAGCAGTGAATGGGAGAAGGGTAACACCGGGGAGCTGTTTTTT.

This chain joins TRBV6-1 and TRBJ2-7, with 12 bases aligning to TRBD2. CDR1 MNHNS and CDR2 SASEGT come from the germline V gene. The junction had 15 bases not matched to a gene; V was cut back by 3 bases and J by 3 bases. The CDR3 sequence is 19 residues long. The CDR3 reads CASSDATSGRSHSIYEQYF. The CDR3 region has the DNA TGTGCCAGCAGTGATGCTACTAGCGGGAGGTCCCATTCGATCTACGAGCAGTACTTC.

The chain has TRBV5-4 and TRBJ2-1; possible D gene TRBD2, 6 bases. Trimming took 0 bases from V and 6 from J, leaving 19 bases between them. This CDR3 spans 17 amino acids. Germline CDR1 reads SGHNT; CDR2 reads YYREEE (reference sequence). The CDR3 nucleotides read TGTGCCAGCAGCTTGGGTCCCCGGGTAGCGGATCTCAATGAGCAGTTCTTC. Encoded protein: CASSLGPRVADLNEQFF.

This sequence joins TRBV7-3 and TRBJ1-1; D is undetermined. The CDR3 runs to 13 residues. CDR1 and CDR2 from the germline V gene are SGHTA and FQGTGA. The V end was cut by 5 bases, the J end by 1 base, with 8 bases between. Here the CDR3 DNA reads TGTGCCAGCAGCCGAAGACAGAACACTGAAGCTTTCTTT. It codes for CASSRRQNTEAFF.

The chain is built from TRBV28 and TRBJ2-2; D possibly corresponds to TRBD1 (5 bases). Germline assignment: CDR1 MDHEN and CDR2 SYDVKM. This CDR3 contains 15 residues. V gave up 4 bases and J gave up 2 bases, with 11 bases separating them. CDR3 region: CASSSYRHNTGELFF. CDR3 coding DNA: TGTGCCAGCAGTTCTTACAGGCACAACACCGGGGAGCTGTTTTTT. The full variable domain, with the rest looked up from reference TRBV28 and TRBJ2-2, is DVKVTQSSRYLVKRTGEKVFLECVQDMDHENMFWYRQDPGLGLRLIYFSYDVKMKEKGDIPEGYSVSREKKERFSLILESASTNQTSMYLCASSSYRHNTGELFFGEGSRLTVL.

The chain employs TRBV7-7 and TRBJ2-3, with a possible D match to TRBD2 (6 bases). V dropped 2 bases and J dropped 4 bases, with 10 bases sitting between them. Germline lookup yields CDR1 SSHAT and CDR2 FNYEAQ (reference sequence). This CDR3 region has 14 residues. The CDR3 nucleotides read TGTGCCAGCAGCTTATCGGACTATTCAGATACGCAGTATTTT. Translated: CASSLSDYSDTQYF.

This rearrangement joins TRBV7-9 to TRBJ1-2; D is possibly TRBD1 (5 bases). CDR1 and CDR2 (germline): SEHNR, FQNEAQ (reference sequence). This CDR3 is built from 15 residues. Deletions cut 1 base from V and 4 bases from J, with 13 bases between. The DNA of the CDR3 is TGTGCCAGCAGCTTAGTGCTGCAAGACAGCTATGGCTACACCTTC. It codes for CASSLVLQDSYGYTF.

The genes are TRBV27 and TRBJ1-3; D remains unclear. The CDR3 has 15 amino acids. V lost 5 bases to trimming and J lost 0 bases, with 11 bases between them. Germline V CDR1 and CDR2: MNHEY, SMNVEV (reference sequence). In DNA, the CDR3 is TGTGCCAGCAGTCCCTTATTTCCCTCTGGAAACACCATATATTTT. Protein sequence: CASSPLFPSGNTIYF.

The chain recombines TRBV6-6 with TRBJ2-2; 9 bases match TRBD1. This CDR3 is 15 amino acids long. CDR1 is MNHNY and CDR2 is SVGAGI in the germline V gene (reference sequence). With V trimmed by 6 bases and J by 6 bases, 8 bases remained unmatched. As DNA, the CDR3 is TGTGCCAGCAGCCCCGGGACAGGGCCCTCCGGGGAGCTGTTTTTT. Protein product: CASSPGTGPSGELFF.

CDR3 sequence reads: CASSLALRYQYF. For the CDR3, the DNA is TGTGCCAGCAGCTTAGCCTTGCGATACCAGTACTTC. The chain couples TRBV11-3 to TRBJ2-4; no definite D call. CDR1 is SGHNT, CDR2 YENEEA, per germline. Trimming cost V 1 base and J 13 bases, with 11 bases left between them. There are 12 residues in the CDR3.

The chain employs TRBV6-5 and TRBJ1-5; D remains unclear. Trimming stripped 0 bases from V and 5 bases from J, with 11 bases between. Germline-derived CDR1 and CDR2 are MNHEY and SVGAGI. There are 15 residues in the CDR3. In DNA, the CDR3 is TGTGCCAGCAGTTACTCGACGGGTGTAGATCAGCCCCAGCATTTT. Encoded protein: CASSYSTGVDQPQHF.

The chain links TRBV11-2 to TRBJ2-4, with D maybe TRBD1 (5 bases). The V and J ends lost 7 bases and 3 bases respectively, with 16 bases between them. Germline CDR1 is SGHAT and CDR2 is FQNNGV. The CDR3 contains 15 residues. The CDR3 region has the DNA TGTGCCAGCACCCTTAACAGGTTGGACAAAAACATTCAGTACTTC. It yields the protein CASTLNRLDKNIQYF. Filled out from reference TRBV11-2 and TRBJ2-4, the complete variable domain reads EAGVAQSPRYKIIEKRQSVAFWCNPISGHATLYWYQQILGQGPKLLIQFQNNGVVDDSQLPKDRFSAERLKGVDSTLKIQPAKLEDSAVYLCASTLNRLDKNIQYFGAGTRLSVL.

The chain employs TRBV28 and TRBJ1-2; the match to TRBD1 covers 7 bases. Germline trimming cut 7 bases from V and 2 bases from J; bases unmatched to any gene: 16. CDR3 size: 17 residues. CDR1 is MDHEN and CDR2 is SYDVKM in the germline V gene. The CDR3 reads CASTPTGSGTENYGYTF. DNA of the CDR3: TGTGCCAGCACCCCCACCGGATCCGGGACAGAAAACTATGGCTACACCTTC.

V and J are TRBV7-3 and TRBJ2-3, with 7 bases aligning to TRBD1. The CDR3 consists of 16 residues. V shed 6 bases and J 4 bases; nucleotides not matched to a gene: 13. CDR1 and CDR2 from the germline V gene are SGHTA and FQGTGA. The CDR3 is CASSRQGGDSADTQYF. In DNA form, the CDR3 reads TGTGCCAGCAGTCGACAGGGCGGCGATTCTGCAGATACGCAGTATTTT.